This T cell receptor beta chain derives from a study of T cells in localized non-small cell lung cancer. Broader study findings: Among the tissues sampled, uninvolved adjacent lung had the highest T cell clonality, above tumor.

Concerning this clone: The antigen remains unidentified.

Trimming removed 1 base from V and 4 bases from J, with 14 bases in between. Germline V CDR1 and CDR2: LNHNV, YYDKDF (reference sequence). The CDR3 runs to 16 residues. Some clones are missing from TCRdb's copy, which holds only in-frame ones; the method was immunoSEQ multiplex PCR. Of about 14,000 clones in the sample, more than 70% are singletons; the top ten hold 4.2%. The origin of this receptor is a woman aged 35 to 69 with stage I lung adenocarcinoma. Sequenced material: peripheral blood, taken before any cancer treatment. This chain links TRBV15 with TRBJ1-5; TRBD1 might be the D (5 bases). The DNA for the CDR3 is TGTGCCACCAGCAGAGTGGGTTCAGGGATGAATCAGCCCCAGCATTTT. This encodes CATSRVGSGMNQPQHF. Variable domain in full (rest from reference TRBV15 and TRBJ1-5): DAMVIQNPRYQVTQFGKPVTLSCSQTLNHNVMYWYQQKSSQAPKLLFHYYDKDFNNEADTPDNFQSRRPNTSFCFLDIRSPGLGDTAMYLCATSRVGSGMNQPQHFGDGTRLSIL.